A selection of T cell receptor beta chains follows, all from one sample in a study of blood T cell repertoires in COVID-19. TCRdb keeps only in-frame clones here, not all; method: immunoSEQ multiplex PCR. This sample carries around 87,000 clones, roughly 90% of them seen once, and the ten largest clones take 1.5%. Sequencing was performed on peripheral blood. These TCRs come from a human donor with active COVID-19. The donor label of this sample is uncertain. The CDR3 runs from the conserved cysteine through the conserved F or W. A D gene is named only where the DNA matches it firmly. Size is stated for part of the rows, as once, few or many counts, or as a class when the clone is expanded.

17 TRBJ1-3 TRBD1 once TRBV5-1 CASSLDPLTGAGNTIYF TGCGCCAGCAGCTTGGACCCGCTAACAGGGGCTGGAAACACCATATATTTT
13 TRBJ2-7 - few TRBV7-8 CASSLGSGFEQYF TGTGCCAGCAGCTTAGGGTCCGGGTTTGAGCAGTACTTC
14 TRBJ2-1 - - TRBV30 CAWAGRLFYNEQFF TGTGCCTGGGCGGGACGGCTTTTCTACAATGAGCAGTTCTTC
15 TRBJ2-7 TRBD2 - TRBV2 CASSGGTSGSYEQYF TGTGCCAGCAGCGGAGGGACTAGCGGATCCTACGAGCAGTACTTC
13 TRBJ2-3 TRBD2 - TRBV2 CASRWLAGGPKRF TGTGCCAGCAGATGGCTAGCGGGGGGGCCGAAAAGATTC
18 TRBJ1-5 - - TRBV11-3 CASSLGWAHRVSNQPQHF TGTGCCAGCAGCTTAGGTTGGGCCCACAGAGTTAGCAATCAGCCCCAGCATTTT
11 TRBJ2-1 - few TRBV9 CASSGMSEQFF TGTGCCAGCTCGGGGATGAGCGAGCAGTTCTTC
14 TRBJ1-6 - - TRBV5-1 CASTPTGYNSPLHF TGCGCCAGCACCCCGACTGGTTATAATTCACCCCTCCACTTT
14 TRBJ2-7 - - TRBV6-5 CASSKARGSYEQYF TGTGCCAGCTCTAAGGCACGGGGCTCCTACGAGCAGTACTTC
13 TRBJ2-1 - - TRBV24-1 CATSDPSRGEQFF TGTGCCACCAGTGACCCTTCCAGGGGTGAGCAGTTCTTC
16 TRBJ2-3 - - TRBV27 CASSRAGRTVTDTQYF TGTGCCAGCAGTAGGGCGGGACGGACTGTCACAGATACGCAGTATTTT
11 TRBJ2-7 - - TRBV5-1 CASRTTYEQYF TGCGCCAGCAGAACAACATACGAGCAGTACTTC
17 TRBJ1-1 TRBD1 - TRBV7-2 CASSFPGTGPLNTEAFF TGTGCCAGCAGCTTCCCCGGGACAGGGCCACTGAACACTGAAGCTTTCTTT
15 TRBJ2-2 - - TRBV18 CASSLTGTHTGELFF TGTGCCAGCTCACTTACTGGGACTCACACCGGGGAGCTGTTTTTT
14 TRBJ2-2 TRBD2 - TRBV7-9 CASSPRGGTGELFF TGTGCCAGCAGCCCCCGGGGGGGGACCGGGGAGCTGTTTTTT
17 TRBJ1-1 - - TRBV5-3 CARSNRVFFPPNTEAFF TGTGCCAGAAGTAATCGGGTATTCTTTCCCCCTAACACTGAAGCTTTCTTT
13 TRBJ1-2 - - TRBV2 CASNRYRAYGYTF TGTGCCAGCAATCGGTACAGGGCCTATGGCTACACCTTC
19 TRBJ2-1 - - TRBV3-1/TRBV3-2 CASSGRGGGTLSSYNEQFF TGTGCCAGCAGCGGAAGGGGGGGCGGGACCCTGAGCTCCTACAATGAGCAGTTCTTC
16 TRBJ2-5 TRBD2 - TRBV20-1 CSASRTSGGLQETQYF TGCAGTGCTAGTCGGACTAGCGGGGGCCTCCAAGAGACCCAGTACTTC
16 TRBJ2-1 - - TRBV1 CTRGLAGGLSYNEQFF TGCACCAGGGGACTAGCGGGGGGTCTTTCCTACAATGAGCAGTTCTTC
17 TRBJ2-2 - - TRBV4-3 CASSQEFDYANTGELFF TGCGCCAGCAGCCAAGAATTCGACTACGCGAACACCGGGGAGCTGTTTTTT
17 TRBJ2-3 TRBD2 - TRBV7-6 CASSSRVAGGFTDTQYF TGTGCCAGCAGCTCCCGGGTAGCGGGGGGCTTCACAGATACGCAGTATTTT
16 TRBJ2-1 TRBD2 - TRBV3-1/TRBV3-2 CASSQSIAGDWNEQFF TGTGCCAGCAGCCAATCTATAGCGGGGGATTGGAATGAGCAGTTCTTC
14 TRBJ2-2 - - TRBV6-2/TRBV6-3 CASSYSRASGELFF TGTGCCAGCAGTTACTCCAGGGCATCCGGGGAGCTGTTTTTT
14 TRBJ2-1 - - TRBV6-5 CASSYSQSYNEQFF TGTGCCAGCAGTTACTCCCAGTCCTACAATGAGCAGTTCTTC
15 TRBJ2-5 TRBD1 - TRBV9 CASSAWTGTQETQYF TGTGCCAGCAGTGCCTGGACAGGAACCCAAGAGACCCAGTACTTC
13 TRBJ1-5 - - TRBV6-5 CASKSGRRQPQHF TGTGCCAGCAAATCGGGGAGGCGTCAGCCCCAGCATTTT
15 TRBJ1-5 - - TRBV6-5 CASSSLTQGNQPQHF TGTGCCAGCAGTTCCCTAACCCAGGGAAATCAGCCCCAGCATTTT
14 TRBJ1-5 - - TRBV28 CASSPPTENQPQHF TGTGCCAGCAGTCCCCCGACAGAGAATCAGCCCCAGCATTTT
14 TRBJ1-1 TRBD1 medium-sized TRBV10-3 CATSLDRVDTEAFF TGTGCCACCTCATTGGACAGGGTGGACACTGAAGCTTTCTTT
15 TRBJ2-4 - - TRBV6-5 CASSYSYRGKNIQYF TGTGCCAGCAGTTACTCCTATCGTGGCAAAAACATTCAGTACTTC
14 TRBJ2-3 TRBD2 - TRBV11-2 CASSYGLAADTQYF TGTGCCAGCAGCTATGGACTAGCAGCCGATACGCAGTATTTT
15 TRBJ1-4 - - TRBV2 CASSEAWGRYEKLFF TGTGCCAGCAGTGAAGCCTGGGGCCGTTATGAAAAACTGTTTTTT
15 TRBJ2-2 TRBD2 - TRBV29-1 CSVSGGAANTGELFF TGCAGCGTTAGCGGGGGGGCCGCGAACACCGGGGAGCTGTTTTTT
19 TRBJ2-3 - - TRBV13 CASSLYLRQSSLSTDTQYF TGTGCCAGCAGCTTATACTTACGACAGTCATCTTTAAGCACAGATACGCAGTATTTT
14 TRBJ2-1 - - TRBV7-2 CASSLAPGDNEQFF TGTGCCAGCAGCTTAGCGCCAGGGGATAATGAGCAGTTCTTC